This T cell receptor beta chain was captured by sequencing in a study of T cell responses to AZD1222 COVID-19 vaccine (dated by TCRdb to the early 2020s). General notes on the study: TCR sequencing was performed for about 240 trial participants, of whom around 200 were given two doses of AZD1222 and around 25 were given two doses of MenACWY control vaccine. Enrollment into the trials was organized by age into subgroups of 18-55, 56-69 and 70-plus years, and those subgroups contained roughly 140, 27 and 60 TCR-sequenced participants, respectively. What the work shows at the level of the full study, not this receptor alone: Most participants were white British and females outnumbered males, and the authors suggested that clonal diversity may have been underestimated. CD4 TCRs associated with the vaccine covered the entire spike protein, and the dominant responses were in regions 160-218 and 743-854. Because no samples from the day 14 peak response were available, repertoires could be characterized only after the peak T cell response. A significant rise in spike-specific TCR breadth and depth was observed after two AZD1222 doses relative to day 0 and relative to MenACWY recipients. Only a handful of AZD1222 recipients were SARS-CoV-2 seropositive at baseline, limiting conclusions about previously exposed vaccinees. Reportedly, almost half of the unique spike-specific TCRs recognized epitopes lying outside the regions that are mutated in the B.1.351 and B.1.1.7 variants. In the small 56-69-year group, the increase in depth fell short of significance, most likely because of low power.

Read against the paper, the sample's time point label means: about 28 days (+/-7) after the second vaccine dose. AZD1222 recipients given second doses at about 4 weeks or at about 12 weeks were pooled, since spike-specific TCR depth and breadth were not found to differ between the two schedules. Samples from vaccinated people were obtained from the UK trials COV001 and COV002, which included a single-blind randomized controlled phase 2/3 trial of AZD1222 (ChAdOx1 nCoV-19) in healthy adults. For TCRbeta chain sequencing, PBMC samples from trial participants were taken at day 0 and at day 28 after the second dose. The CDR3 regions of human TCRbeta chains were analyzed by immunosequencing. Turning to the authors' computational methods: Repertoire TCRs were matched against a reference library of SARS-CoV-2-specific TCRs generated with the MIRA antigen-specificity platform. Breadth was defined as the fraction of unique TCRs that were SARS-CoV-2-associated. Depth was defined as the fraction of total T cells that were SARS-CoV-2-associated. Each spike-specific TCR was assigned to its reactive spike region and to a CD4 or CD8 class using the MIRA data. Log10-transformed breadth and depth values were compared by one-way ANOVA with Sidak's multiple comparisons tests. The table comes from immuneACCESS by way of TCRdb, which keeps in-frame sequences with V and J called. Part of the clones is missing from these tables; in studies checked, under half for an unresolved V gene and the rest for unknown reasons. V and J calls and clone size are those listed in that table; D and trimming were worked out from the DNA. The sample table contains some 150,000 clones; only one count was recorded for about 92% of them. The top ten hold 3.3% of the sample.

The CDR3 covers 14 residues, taking in both the cysteine and the phenylalanine. The kept DNA is CDR3 alone, 42 bases in frame from the first base. The germline V and J ends show losses of 6 bases and 1 base respectively, and no gene match explains 5 bases of the junction. From the germline V gene, CDR1 is MDHEN and CDR2 is SYDVKM. In regard to this clone: The antigen it binds to is not known. Per-base qualities were not stored, and no clone one base away is much larger.

Recombination joined TRBV28 with TRBJ2-5, with 7 bases in between that match TRBD1. This TCR was sampled from an adult who received the AZD1222 COVID-19 vaccine. The sample consisted of peripheral blood, taken 28 days after the second AZD1222 dose. The DNA reads as follows: TGTGCCAGCAGAATACAGGGGATCCAAGAGACCCAGTACTTC. Its translation is CASRIQGIQETQYF. Where the CDR3 stops, the reference TRBV28 and TRBJ2-5 genes take over; the full variable domain is DVKVTQSSRYLVKRTGEKVFLECVQDMDHENMFWYRQDPGLGLRLIYFSYDVKMKEKGDIPEGYSVSREKKERFSLILESASTNQTSMYLCASRIQGIQETQYFGPGTRLLVL.